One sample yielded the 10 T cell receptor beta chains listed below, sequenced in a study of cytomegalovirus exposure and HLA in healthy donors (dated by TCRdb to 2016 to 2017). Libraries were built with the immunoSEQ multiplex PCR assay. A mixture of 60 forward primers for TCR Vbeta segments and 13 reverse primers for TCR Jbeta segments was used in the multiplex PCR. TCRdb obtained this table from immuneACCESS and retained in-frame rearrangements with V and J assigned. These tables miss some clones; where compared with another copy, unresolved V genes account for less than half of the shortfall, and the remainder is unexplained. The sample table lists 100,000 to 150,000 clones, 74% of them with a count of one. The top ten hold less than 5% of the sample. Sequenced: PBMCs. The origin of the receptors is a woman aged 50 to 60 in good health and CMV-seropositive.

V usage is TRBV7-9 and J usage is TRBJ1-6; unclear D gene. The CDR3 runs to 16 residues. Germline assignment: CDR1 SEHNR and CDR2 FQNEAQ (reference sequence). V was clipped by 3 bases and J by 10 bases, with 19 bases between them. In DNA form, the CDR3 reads TGTGCCAGCAGCTTCAAGAGGTCCGGAGACGGGTCACCCCTCCACTTT. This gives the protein CASSFKRSGDGSPLHF.

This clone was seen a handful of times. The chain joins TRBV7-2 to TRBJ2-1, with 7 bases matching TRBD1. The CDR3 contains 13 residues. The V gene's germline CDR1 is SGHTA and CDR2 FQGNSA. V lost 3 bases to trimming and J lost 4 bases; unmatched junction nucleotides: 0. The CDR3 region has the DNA TGTGCCAGCAGCTTGACAGGGTACAATGAGCAGTTCTTC. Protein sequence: CASSLTGYNEQFF.

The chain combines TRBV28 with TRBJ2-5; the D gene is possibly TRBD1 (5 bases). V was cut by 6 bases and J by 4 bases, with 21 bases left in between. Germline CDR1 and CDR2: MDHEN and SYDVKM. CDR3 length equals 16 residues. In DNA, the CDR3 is TGTGCCAGCAGATCCTGGGGCCGAGCTACAAGAGAGACCCAGTACTTC. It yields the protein CASRSWGRATRETQYF.

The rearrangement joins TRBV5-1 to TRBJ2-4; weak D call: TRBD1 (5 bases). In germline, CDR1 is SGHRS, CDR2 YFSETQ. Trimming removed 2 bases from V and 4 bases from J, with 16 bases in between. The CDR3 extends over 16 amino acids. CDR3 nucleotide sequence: TGCGCCAGCAGCTTCGACACCCAGGGTACTAAAAACATTCAGTACTTC. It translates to CASSFDTQGTKNIQYF.

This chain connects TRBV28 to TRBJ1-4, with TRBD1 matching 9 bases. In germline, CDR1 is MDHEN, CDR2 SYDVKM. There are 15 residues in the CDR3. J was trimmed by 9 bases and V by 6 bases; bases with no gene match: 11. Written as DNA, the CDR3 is TGTGCCAGCAGCCTCGGGACAGGGAGAGGGAAAAAACTGTTTTTT. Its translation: CASSLGTGRGKKLFF.

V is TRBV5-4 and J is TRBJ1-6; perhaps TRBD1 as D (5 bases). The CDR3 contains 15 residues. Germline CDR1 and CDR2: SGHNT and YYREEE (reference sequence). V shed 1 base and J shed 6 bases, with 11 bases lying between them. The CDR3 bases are TGTGCCAGCAGCTTGTTGCAGGGAGGTAATTCACCCCTCCACTTT. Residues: CASSLLQGGNSPLHF.

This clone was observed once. The CDR3 sequence is CASSPTPGRTNEKLFF. CDR3 bases: TGTGCCAGCAGCCCTACCCCCGGTCGGACTAATGAAAAACTGTTTTTT. The chain joins TRBV4-2 to TRBJ1-4; no clear D. Trimming removed 4 bases from V and 2 bases from J, with 14 bases in between. Per the germline V gene, CDR1 is LGHNA and CDR2 is YNFKEQ. CDR3 size: 16 residues.

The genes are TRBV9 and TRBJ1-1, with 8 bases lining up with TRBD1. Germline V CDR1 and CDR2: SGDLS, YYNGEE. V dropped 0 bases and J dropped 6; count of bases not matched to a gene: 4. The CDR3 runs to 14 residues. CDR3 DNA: TGTGCCAGCAGCGTAGGTGGACAGGGAGCTGAAGCTTTCTTT. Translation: CASSVGGQGAEAFF.

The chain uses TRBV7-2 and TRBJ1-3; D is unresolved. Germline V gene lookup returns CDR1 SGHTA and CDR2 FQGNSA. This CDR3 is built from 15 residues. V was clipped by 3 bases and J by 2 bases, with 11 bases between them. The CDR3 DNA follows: TGTGCCAGCAGCTTCGGGGAACGGCCTGGAAACACCATATATTTT. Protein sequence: CASSFGERPGNTIYF.

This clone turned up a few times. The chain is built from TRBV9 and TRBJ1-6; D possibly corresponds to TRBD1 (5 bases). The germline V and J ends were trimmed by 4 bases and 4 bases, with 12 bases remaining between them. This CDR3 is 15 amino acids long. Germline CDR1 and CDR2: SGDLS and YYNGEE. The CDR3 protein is CASSQEGNYNSPLHF. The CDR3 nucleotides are TGTGCCAGCAGCCAGGAGGGGAATTATAATTCACCCCTCCACTTT.